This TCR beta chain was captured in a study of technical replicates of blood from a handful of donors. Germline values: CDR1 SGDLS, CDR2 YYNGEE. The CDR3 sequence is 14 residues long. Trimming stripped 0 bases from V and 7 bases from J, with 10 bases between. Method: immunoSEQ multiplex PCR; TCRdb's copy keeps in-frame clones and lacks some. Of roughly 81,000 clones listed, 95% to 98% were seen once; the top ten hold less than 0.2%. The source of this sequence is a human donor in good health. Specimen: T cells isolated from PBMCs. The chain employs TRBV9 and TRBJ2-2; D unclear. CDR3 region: CASSVVGRSGELFF. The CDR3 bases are TGTGCCAGCAGCGTAGTTGGCCGGAGCGGGGAGCTGTTTTTT.